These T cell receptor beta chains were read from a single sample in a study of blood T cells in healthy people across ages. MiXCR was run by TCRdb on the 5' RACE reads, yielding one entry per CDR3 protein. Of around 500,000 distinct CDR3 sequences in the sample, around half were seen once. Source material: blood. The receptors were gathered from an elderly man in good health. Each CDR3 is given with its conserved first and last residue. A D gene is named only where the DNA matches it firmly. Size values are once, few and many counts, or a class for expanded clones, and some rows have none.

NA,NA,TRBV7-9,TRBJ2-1,TGTGCCAGCAGCTTAAGCCCGGGTGGGCAGTTCTTC,CASSLSPGGQFF
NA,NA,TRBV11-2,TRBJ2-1,TGTGCCAGCAGTCGCGCCAGGAATGCGGGCCTCGGCTACAATGAGCAGTTCTTC,CASSRARNAGLGYNEQFF
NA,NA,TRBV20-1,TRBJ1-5,TGCAGTGCTCGGCGGGGGAGCAATCAGCCCCAGCATTTT,CSARRGSNQPQHF
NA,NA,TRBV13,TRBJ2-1,TGTGCCAGCAGCTTAACCGGGGACCCCCGTCGGCGTGAGCAGTTCTTC,CASSLTGDPRRREQFF
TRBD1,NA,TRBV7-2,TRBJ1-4,TGTGCCAGCAGCTATACCGGGACAGGGGGCCGACAAAGGAATGAAAAACTGTTTTTT,CASSYTGTGGRQRNEKLFF
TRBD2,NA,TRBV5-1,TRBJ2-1,TGCGCCAGCAGCTTGTTCCTAGCGGGAGGTAGTGGAAATGAGCAGTTCTTC,CASSLFLAGGSGNEQFF
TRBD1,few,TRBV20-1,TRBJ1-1,TGCAGTGCCAGGGGGGTCCGCATGAACACTGAAGCTTTCTTT,CSARGVRMNTEAFF
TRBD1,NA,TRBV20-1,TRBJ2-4,TGCAGTGCTTTCCGGGACAGGGGATCGAACATTCAGTACTTC,CSAFRDRGSNIQYF
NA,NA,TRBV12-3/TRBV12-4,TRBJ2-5,TGTGCCAGCCTTTTCAGGGGTTCGGAGACCCAGTACTTC,CASLFRGSETQYF
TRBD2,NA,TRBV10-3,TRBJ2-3,TGTGCCATCAGTGAGTCGGGGAGTAGCGGGGGGCCATCCGGGACAGATACGCAGTATTTT,CAISESGSSGGPSGTDTQYF
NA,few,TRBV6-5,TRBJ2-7,TGTGCCAGCAGTTATCTGGGAGGCCCCAGGGACTACGAGCAGTACTTC,CASSYLGGPRDYEQYF